This T cell receptor (beta chain) is drawn from a study of T-cell reconstitution after alpha-beta-depleted transplantation in children. Construction of the TCRbeta library involved unique molecular identifiers. Via MiXCR, TCRdb re-called the PCR reads, giving one row per CDR3 protein. The sample has about 300,000 distinct CDR3 sequences; roughly a tenth are singletons. Germline assignment: CDR1 SGHDT and CDR2 YYEEEE. This CDR3 has 12 amino acids. There are many counts of this clonotype. Germline and junction disagree at one end, which may indicate a read error. This TCR came from a boy younger than two with acute myeloid leukemia, due to receive a stem cell transplant. The V call is TRBV5-6, the J call TRBJ2-3; a weak D match, TRBD1 (7 bases). This specimen was PBMCs, taken before TCRalphabeta/CD19-depleted stem cell transplant. The CDR3 reads CASSLWRGPGGF. As DNA, the CDR3 is TGTGCCAGCAGCCTCTGGAGGGGGCCCGGAGGCTTT.